This entry is about one T cell receptor (beta chain). TCRdb's copy holds only in-frame clones and misses some; the assay was immunoSEQ multiplex PCR. The sample lists 300,000 to 350,000 clones; 88% were seen once. The entry originates in a study of blood T cell repertoires in COVID-19. Study at large: Sources were T cells, B-cell-depleted T cells, or PBMCs; the material itself was cDNA or gDNA.

This clonotype was sampled from a woman in her twenties or thirties who had been exposed to COVID-19. The material sequenced was PBMCs or T cells enriched from blood (not recorded which).

CDR3 region: CASSAKGLPEGPEAFF. Written as DNA, the CDR3 is TGTGCCAGCAGCGCAAAGGGACTCCCCGAGGGACCTGAAGCTTTCTTT. The chain carries TRBV5-6 and TRBJ1-1; tentatively, D is TRBD1 (5 bases). The CDR3 spans 16 residues. Germline V lookup: CDR1 SGHDT, CDR2 YYEEEE. V lost 4 bases and J 6 bases, leaving 22 bases between the germline ends.